This is a list of T cell receptor beta chains from one sample in a study of CD8+CD57+ T cells in acquired aplastic anemia. TCRdb redid the calling of the reads with MiXCR, one entry per CDR3 protein. The sample lists more than 200,000 distinct CDR3 sequences; roughly 45% were seen once. The sequenced material came from sorted CD4+, CD8+, or CD8+CD57+ T cells (not recorded which) from PBMCs. The origin of the receptors is a human donor with aplastic anemia. CDR3s include the opening cysteine and the closing phenylalanine or tryptophan. D genes are given only for firm matches. Size is omitted from some rows. Given values are once, few, many or a class for expanded clones.

abundance	v_gene	d_gene	j_gene	CDR3nt	CDR3aa
NA	TRBV29-1	NA	TRBJ2-3	TGCAGCGTTGAATGGGGTCAAGATACGCAGTATTTT	CSVEWGQDTQYF
many	TRBV19	NA	TRBJ2-2	TGTGCCAGTATCCGCTCAAGGAACACCGGGGAGCTGTTTTTT	CASIRSRNTGELFF
many	TRBV5-1	NA	TRBJ2-7	TGCGCCAGCAGCTTGGTAAGGGGAGGACACGAGCAGTACTTC	CASSLVRGGHEQYF
few	TRBV7-9	TRBD2	TRBJ2-7	TGTGCCAGCAGGGGGGAGGGGATGAGCTCCTACGAGCAGTACTTC	CASRGEGMSSYEQYF
once	TRBV7-9	TRBD1	TRBJ1-4	TGTGCCAGCAGCTCATGGGGGACAGAGCCAACTAATGAAAAACTGTTTTTT	CASSSWGTEPTNEKLFF
few	TRBV24-1	TRBD1	TRBJ2-5	TGTGCCACCAGTGATTCTAGGGACAGTCACGAGACCCAGTACTTC	CATSDSRDSHETQYF
many	TRBV4-1	NA	TRBJ2-7	TGCGCCAGCAGCCTGGGCGGAAACTACGAGCAGTACTTC	CASSLGGNYEQYF
NA	TRBV25-1	TRBD1	TRBJ2-1	TGTGCCACCTCAGGGGGCAGGGGGCCCCTTCAGTTCTTC	CATSGGRGPLQFF
NA	TRBV24-1	NA	TRBJ1-5	TGTGCCACTTCTCAGGGTCATCAGCCCCAGCATTTT	CATSQGHQPQHF
few	TRBV28	NA	TRBJ1-1	TGTGCCAGCAGTTTAGACCGCGGGCCCCGAAGCACTGAAGCTTTCTTT	CASSLDRGPRSTEAFF
many	TRBV7-3	TRBD1	TRBJ1-1	TGTGCCAGCAGAACCGACAGGGTGGAAGCTTTCTTT	CASRTDRVEAFF
NA	TRBV20-1	TRBD2	TRBJ2-7	TGCAGTGCACCGGGACTAGCGGGGGACGAGCAGTACTTC	CSAPGLAGDEQYF
NA	TRBV12-3/TRBV12-4	NA	TRBJ2-2	TGTGCCAGCAGTTACTCGTCCATGAACACCGGGGAGCTGTTTTTT	CASSYSSMNTGELFF
many	TRBV2	NA	TRBJ1-4	TGTGCCAGCGTTTCAGGGTCGGGTAATGAAAAACTGTTTTTT	CASVSGSGNEKLFF
NA	TRBV11-2	TRBD1	TRBJ1-6	TGTGCCAGCAGCTTGACAGGGGACCGGCAACATTCACCCCTCCACTTT	CASSLTGDRQHSPLHF
many	TRBV30	NA	TRBJ1-6	TGTGCCTGGACCCCGGCGGGGGGGCCTACACCCCTCCACTTT	CAWTPAGGPTPLHF
NA	TRBV10-1	NA	TRBJ2-7	TGCGCCAGCAGTGACGGTTCCGAGCAGTACTTC	CASSDGSEQYF
many	TRBV7-9	TRBD1	TRBJ1-2	TGTGCCAGCAGCTGGGGTGACAGGGGGCGCGGCTACACCTTC	CASSWGDRGRGYTF
many	TRBV5-1	TRBD1	TRBJ2-7	TGCGCCAGCGCCCGACTGGGGGTAGGGACAGGGTCCTACGAGCAGTACTTC	CASARLGVGTGSYEQYF
NA	TRBV7-2	TRBD2	TRBJ2-5	TGTGCCAGCAGCTTGGCGGGGGGCAGGGAAGAGACCCAGTACTTC	CASSLAGGREETQYF
many	TRBV9	NA	TRBJ1-6	TGTGCCAGCAGCGTAGCTGCTGGTAATTCACCCCTCCACTTT	CASSVAAGNSPLHF
many	TRBV5-1	NA	TRBJ1-2	TGCGCCAGCAGCTTCTCACAGGGAAACTATGGCTACACCTTC	CASSFSQGNYGYTF
few	TRBV20-1	NA	TRBJ2-5	TGCAGTGCTAGAGGGCCTTCCCAAGAGACCCAGTACTTC	CSARGPSQETQYF